This T cell receptor beta chain was identified during a study of cytomegalovirus exposure and HLA in healthy donors (TCRdb year 2017). Regarding the research as a whole: An earlier analysis of some 550 of the donors reported approximately 270 Gb of sequence data and about 100 million unique TCR beta sequences from 150 million to 200 million T cells. Both class I and class II loci were covered by HLA typing, at four-digit resolution. On average, roughly 240,000 unique TCR beta nucleotide sequences were sequenced per donor among 398 genotyped donors of the cohort, with roughly 20% of those sequences being non-productive. Donor age, sex, ethnicity and CMV serostatus were collected together with the repertoire data. Every discovery cohort repertoire had been produced on one sequencing platform. Using immunosequencing, the study profiled T cell repertoires from some 670 subjects and related those repertoires to cytomegalovirus serostatus. The genetic ancestry cluster associated with self-reported Caucasian donors included around 76% of the 350 to 500 genotyped donors. A later analysis re-analyzed previously published TCR beta repertoires from 600 to 850 donors and added high-resolution HLA genotyping to study TCR occurrence patterns. Rather than drawing on any new phenotypic data, the later analysis identified candidate immune exposures from TCR beta sequences and the way those sequences occurred across donors. Around 330 gigabases of sequencing data and around 85 million unique TCR sequences made up an early release that covered about 640 HLA-typed donors. Typing coverage varied by locus: roughly 629-640 donors for A, B, C, DRB1 and DQB1; about 520 for DQA1; some 610 for DPA1; 450 to 480 for DPB1. Four to six DR-DQ haplotypes were handled as single units for association and clustering because linkage in the cohort was strong. The study aimed to test whether signatures of past pathogen exposure could be identified by cataloging public T cell receptors. A separate validation cohort of roughly 110 different subjects was used in addition to the roughly 640-subject first cohort. An earlier analysis of some 500 of the donors used high-throughput TCR beta sequencing to judge whether each TCR beta V gene segment behaved as functional or pseudogenic. High-throughput TCR immunosequencing, statistical association of individual TCRs with disease status, and machine learning were combined to predict cytomegalovirus infection status. A later genetic analysis used genome-wide SNP genotypes for about 55% of the 666 donors, treating that subset as a discovery cohort. The paper's findings and limits, for the study overall: In a later analysis, 16,951 TCR beta sequences were associated with specific HLA alleles at a false discovery rate of 0.05. Presence/absence analyses assumed roughly uniform sequencing depth across donors, an assumption that may not hold. In vitro tests confirmed that a few of the cytomegalovirus-associated TCR beta chains recognize cytomegalovirus antigens. Because the 87-base-pair reads could not distinguish some IMGT-functional V segments, including TRBV6-2 and TRBV6-3, those segments were excluded. A further reported finding was that TCR beta sequences accurately predicted the HLA-A and HLA-B alleles for most subjects in the first cohort. Most TCR sequences were seen in very few donors, while some public TCRs were found in many individuals. The authors suggested that the approach could potentially be generalized to other disease states and immunological phenotypes. In a later analysis, HLA-associated TCR beta chains showed more clonal expansion and lower generation probabilities than non-associated chains that were equally common. Most CMV-associated TCR beta chains appeared to be HLA-restricted in a later analysis, and the HLA associations seemed to be driven largely by CMV exposure. Correlated functional status among segregating V segments might reflect linkage disequilibrium, but an unknown experimental factor could not be ruled out. A total of fewer than 200 TCR beta chains were listed by the study as associated with cytomegalovirus. Assigning TCR associations to individual alleles was difficult when HLA alleles, especially DR and DQ, strongly co-occurred. According to a later analysis, parvovirus B19, influenza, CMV and Epstein-Barr virus appeared linked to several top co-occurrence clusters. The earlier analysis of 587 of the donors excluded some 15 rarely observed V segments, including chromosome 9 orphons, because counts were too low. HLA typing was unavailable for some donors at each locus, so association tests used only the typed subset. CMV serostatus was the only immune exposure information available for the cohort. According to a later analysis, TCR association rates differed among HLA loci, with DRB1 alleles showing the most associated TCRs and HLA-C alleles showing the fewest. A later genetic analysis reported fewer N-insertions in productive TCRs among donors in an Asian-associated ancestry cluster than the roughly 700-donor mean. A cluster of highly shared sequence variants was judged likely to be a technical artifact of the sequencing pipeline. This cohort had only TCR beta chains sequenced, and the lack of alpha or paired-chain data limited which features could be detected. The classifier was reported to diagnose cytomegalovirus status with high specificity and sensitivity in both the original cohort and the validation cohort. A later genetic analysis associated a missense DCLRE1C variant with V-gene and J-gene trimming of TCR beta chains, and an independent cohort replicated the association. An earlier analysis of 587 of the donors showed that most TCR beta V segments appeared in productive rearrangements either about 90% or about 30% of the time, which broadly matched IMGT annotations.

Its CDR3 holds 15 amino acids, cysteine through phenylalanine. The DNA shown is the 45-base CDR3, in frame from base 1. Trimming takes 0 bases off V and 3 bases off J; junction bases not matched to a gene: 1. From the germline V gene, CDR1 is MNHEY and CDR2 is SVGAGI. With respect to this clone: What this receptor recognizes is not known. No much larger clone is present one base from it, and per-base qualities are unavailable.

The cohort was made up of approximately 670 healthy bone marrow donors. Cohort members were all nominally healthy when sampled, although unrecorded immune exposures were likely present. The donor was CMV seronegative and was included in the group of several hundred seronegative cohort members. Every donor gave a peripheral blood sample, and the peripheral blood mononuclear cells from that sample were used for TCR beta sequencing. Genomic DNA was extracted from the blood cell samples with the Qiagen DNeasy Blood Extraction Kit. Library construction relied on the immunoSEQ multiplex PCR assay. For the multiplex PCR, a mixture combining 60 forward primers for TCR Vbeta segments and 13 reverse primers for TCR Jbeta segments was used. Amplification of the CDR3 region of rearranged TCR beta genes was performed with a multiplex PCR assay on genomic DNA. On the Illumina HiSeq System, the amplified TCR beta libraries were sequenced as 87-base-pair reads. For the original study's pipeline: In a later analysis, around 80 million unique TCR beta chains were counted across the 650 to 750 repertoires, and approximately 11 million of these chains were shared by at least two donors. To remove PCR and sequencing errors, raw reads were error-corrected and collapsed into unique sequences using a nearest-neighbor algorithm that merged closely related sequences. Alignment of CDR3 sequences to IMGT reference sequences was used to assign V, D and J gene segments. For a sequence to be retained, a match of at least six nucleotides to both a V gene segment and a J gene segment was required. A rearrangement counted as productive if the CDR3 had no stop codons and remained in frame with V and J, and every other rearrangement counted as non-productive. Following IMGT convention, CDR3 was defined as the stretch from the second conserved V-encoded cysteine to the conserved J-encoded phenylalanine. The earlier analysis of about 560 of the donors excluded any sequence lacking an unambiguous match to a single V gene segment. An earlier analysis of several hundred of the donors classified V segments as functional when productive rearrangements were above 56.7% and as segregating when the standard deviation between donors was above 5%. A statistical classification framework was built to diagnose cytomegalovirus status from the catalog of TCR beta chain sequences. A later analysis assigned V and J genes by comparing TCR nucleotide sequences with IMGT/GENE-DB human TR gene sequences. A later analysis assigned CDR3 sequences and most-parsimonious VDJ recombination scenarios with the TCRdist pipeline. In a later analysis, every TCR beta chain was defined by the combination of its CDR3 amino acid sequence and its V-gene family, and reads without a unique V-gene family were dropped. To address suspected cross-contamination and a sequencing artifact, a later analysis removed several hundred highly shared, low-generation-probability nucleotide sequences. In a later analysis, a clonal expansion index for each public chain was calculated from normalized within-repertoire ranks of inferred template counts. In a later analysis, generation probabilities were computed with a VDJ recombination model fitted to out-of-frame rearrangements, and the resulting probabilities were checked against IGoR. Hypergeometric tests were used in a later analysis to score TCR-TCR, TCR-HLA and TCR-CMV co-occurrence, with a repertoire-size bias correction applied to the TCR pairs. In a later analysis, false discovery rates were estimated by permuting HLA or CMV assignments 20 times. In a later analysis, co-occurring TCRs were grouped using DBSCAN, with TCRdist sequence similarity added in when clustering inside HLA-allele-positive subsets. Repertoires with fewer than 30,000 or more than 120,000 public chains, plus five repertoires with anomalous nucleotide sharing, were excluded from co-occurrence clustering. TCRdb retrieved this table from immuneACCESS and kept in-frame rearrangements only. Not all clones are present; in checked studies, unresolved V genes account for under half, and no reason is known for the remainder. D and trimming come from the DNA, and the V and J calls and clone size come from that table. The sample table shows fewer than 250,000 clones, and 65% to 85% are seen once. Jointly, the top ten make up 2.9% of the sample.

The clonotype comes from a man aged 25 to 45 in good health and CMV-seronegative. The V gene is TRBV6-5 and the J gene is TRBJ1-4, with TRBD1 matching 7 junction bases. Sequencing was done on a sample of PBMCs. The CDR3 has the sequence CASSYSGQPNEKLFF. The nucleotides read TGTGCCAGCAGTTACTCGGGACAGCCTAATGAAAAACTGTTTTTT.